These 12 T cell receptor beta chains came from one sample sequenced in a study of T cells of healthy individuals. TCRdb reprocessed the 5' RACE reads with MiXCR, giving one entry per CDR3 protein. The sample has 55,000 to 65,000 distinct CDR3 sequences, about 16% seen once. These TCRs come from a human donor in good health.

This clonotype was picked up many times. The rearrangement joins TRBV5-1 to TRBJ2-1, with D possibly matching TRBD2 (6 bases). V lost 1 base and J 12 bases, leaving 17 bases between the germline ends. The CDR3 has 14 amino acids. Per the germline V gene, CDR1 is SGHRS and CDR2 is YFSETQ. CDR3 sequence (DNA): TGCGCCAGCAGCTTGACGACGGGGGATGACGGGCAGTTCTTC. Protein: CASSLTTGDDGQFF.

This clonotype was observed a handful of times. J is TRBJ1-5 and V is TRBV19, with D maybe TRBD1 (6 bases). Trimming left V 6 bases short and J 9 bases short, with 18 bases between. The CDR3 has 14 residues. Per germline, CDR1 LNHDA and CDR2 SQIVND (reference sequence). The CDR3 region is CASRIEGVVGPQHF. CDR3 coding DNA: TGTGCCAGTAGAATTGAGGGGGTGGTGGGGCCCCAGCATTTT.

The chain carries TRBV6-5 and TRBJ2-7; D is possibly TRBD2 (5 bases). Germline V gene lookup returns CDR1 MNHEY and CDR2 SVGAGI. The CDR3 loop spans 15 amino acids. V was cut by 5 bases and J by 6 bases, with 20 bases left in between. The chain's CDR3 is CASSIYTGIGPEQYF. The CDR3 DNA reads as TGTGCCAGCAGTATCTACACGGGGATAGGCCCCGAGCAGTACTTC.

The chain recombines TRBV12-3 or TRBV12-4 with TRBJ1-2; D is unclear. The CDR3 is made up of 15 amino acids. V was trimmed by 4 bases and J by 3 bases, leaving 15 bases between them. The CDR3 DNA sequence: TGTGCCAGCAGTTCCCCGACCTACAGTGACTATGGCTACACCTTC. It yields the protein CASSSPTYSDYGYTF.

This clonotype was detected ten times or more. The rearrangement uses TRBV2 and TRBJ1-1; D remains unclear. This CDR3 is 9 amino acids long. V was pared by 8 bases and J by 10 bases, with 8 bases between. Per germline, CDR1 SNHLY and CDR2 FYNNEI. The CDR3 region has the DNA TGTGCCAGCGGGTCAGGAGCTTTCTTT. Translation: CASGSGAFF.

The chain employs TRBV5-1 and TRBJ2-2; tentative D call: TRBD1 (5 bases). Trimming shortened V by 4 bases and J by 2 bases, and 9 bases separated the two germline ends. The CDR3 is 14 residues long. Germline V gene lookup returns CDR1 SGHRS and CDR2 YFSETQ. Here the CDR3 DNA reads TGCGCCAGCAGCGGCGGACAAAACACCGGGGAGCTGTTTTTT. Amino acid sequence: CASSGGQNTGELFF.

This chain joins TRBV28 and TRBJ2-1; D ambiguous. V shed 5 bases and J shed 8 bases, with 16 bases lying between them. The CDR3 extends over 14 amino acids. Germline CDR1 reads MDHEN; CDR2 reads SYDVKM. The DNA of the CDR3 is TGTGCCAGCAGTCACATATACCGGTGGCATGAGCAGTTCTTC. Its translation: CASSHIYRWHEQFF.

This sequence joins TRBV5-6 and TRBJ1-5; D gene unclear. V was pared by 1 base and J by 3 bases, with 2 bases between. This CDR3 has 12 residues. Germline lookup yields CDR1 SGHDT and CDR2 YYEEEE. The CDR3 sequence: CASSLYNQPQHF. CDR3 nucleotides: TGTGCCAGCAGCTTGTACAATCAGCCCCAGCATTTT.

There are a few counts of this clonotype. V is TRBV20-1 and J is TRBJ1-1; weak D call: TRBD1 (6 bases). Germline CDR1 reads DFQATT; CDR2 reads SNEGSKA (reference sequence). V was clipped by 2 bases and J by 5 bases, with 12 bases between them. There are 13 residues in the CDR3. The CDR3 loop reads CSARSGGRTEAFF. CDR3 in DNA: TGCAGTGCTAGATCGGGGGGCAGGACTGAAGCTTTCTTT.

The chain joins TRBV4-3 to TRBJ2-5; a possible D gene is TRBD2 (6 bases). The V end lost 0 bases, the J end lost 5 bases, and 13 bases lay between the germline ends. The germline CDR1 and CDR2 sequences are LGHNA and YSLEER. The length of the CDR3 is 15 residues. The CDR3 is CASSQDTGVPETQYF. As DNA, the CDR3 is TGCGCCAGCAGCCAAGATACGGGGGTCCCGGAGACCCAGTACTTC.

This CDR3 reads CASSQVDPAGEQYF. The DNA for the CDR3 is TGCGCCAGCAGCCAAGTGGACCCGGCGGGCGAGCAGTACTTC. This sequence joins TRBV4-1 and TRBJ2-7; perhaps TRBD2 as D (5 bases). CDR1 and CDR2 (germline): MGHRA, YSYEKL. The germline V and J ends were trimmed by 1 base and 6 bases, with 13 bases remaining between them. The CDR3 loop spans 14 amino acids.

The J gene is TRBJ2-3, the V gene TRBV19, with D possibly being TRBD1 or TRBD2 (5 bases each). Germline lookup yields CDR1 LNHDA and CDR2 SQIVND (reference sequence). V was pared by 2 bases and J by 6 bases, with 15 bases between. The CDR3 has 15 residues. CDR3 amino acids: CASSILGGVGDTQYF. The DNA for the CDR3 is TGTGCCAGTAGTATACTTGGGGGAGTAGGCGATACGCAGTATTTT.